Following are 11 T cell receptor beta chains from one sample sequenced in a study of T cell repertoires in cytomegalovirus infection. MiXCR was run by TCRdb on the reads, yielding one entry per CDR3 protein. The sample records approximately 470,000 distinct CDR3 sequences, roughly 46% being singletons. These receptors have no identified antigens. The sequenced sample was cultured PBMCs, obtained from culture after CMV antigen stimulation. The receptors were sampled from a human donor in good health (CMV status not recorded). Some clones in this sample may be carry-over from other donors' samples.

V usage is TRBV12-3 or TRBV12-4 and J usage is TRBJ2-5, with 9 bases matching TRBD2. V gave up 6 bases and J gave up 5 bases; unmatched junction bases: 19. The length of the CDR3 is 18 residues. CDR3 nucleotide sequence: TGTGCCAGCAGCTTCAGGGGTAGCGGGGGATCCGGGGGGGAGACCCAGTACTTC. Translated: CASSFRGSGGSGGETQYF.

The chain joins TRBV27 to TRBJ1-2; a possible D gene is TRBD1 (5 bases). The V and J ends lost 5 bases and 2 bases respectively, with 12 bases between them. The CDR3 has 14 amino acids. Germline V lookup: CDR1 MNHEY, CDR2 SMNVEV (reference sequence). This CDR3 is CASSRAGRNYGYTF. In DNA, the CDR3 is TGTGCCAGCAGTAGGGCAGGGCGCAACTATGGCTACACCTTC.

This chain links TRBV5-6 with TRBJ1-1; D not certain. Germline V CDR1 and CDR2: SGHDT, YYEEEE. Trimming took off 3 bases at V and 11 bases at J, with 14 bases between the two ends. The CDR3 totals 12 residues. The CDR3 region is CASSSQTGWAFF. In DNA, the CDR3 is TGTGCCAGCAGCTCCCAAACGGGGTGGGCTTTCTTT.

The J gene is TRBJ2-5, the V gene TRBV20-1, with TRBD2 matching 8 bases. The CDR3 runs 15 residues. CDR1 is DFQATT and CDR2 is SNEGSKA in the germline V gene (reference sequence). Unmatched junction bases numbered 8, after V lost 0 bases and J lost 5 bases. The DNA of the CDR3 is TGCAGTGCTAGAGATCATAAGCGGGAGAGGGAGACCCAGTACTTC. It encodes CSARDHKRERETQYF.

The rearrangement joins TRBV4-1 to TRBJ2-2; no firm D call. Deletions cut 4 bases from V and 1 base from J, with 13 bases between. CDR3 length equals 16 residues. Germline CDR1 is MGHRA and CDR2 is YSYEKL. CDR3 sequence (DNA): TGCGCCAGCAGCCCCTTGGCAGCTAAGAACACCGGGGAGCTGTTTTTT. It specifies CASSPLAAKNTGELFF.

This clonotype was observed a handful of times. This chain uses TRBV28 with TRBJ1-1; 9 positions match TRBD1. The ends lost 3 bases at V and 6 bases at J; junction bases unmatched: 8. This CDR3 is 15 amino acids long. Germline loops: CDR1 MDHEN, CDR2 SYDVKM. CDR3 in amino acids: CASSLSGQGNAEAFF. The CDR3 DNA follows: TGTGCCAGCAGTTTGAGCGGACAGGGGAATGCTGAAGCTTTCTTT.

This clonotype was counted between two and nine times. V and J are TRBV7-2 and TRBJ2-5; D may be TRBD2 (6 bases). The CDR3 consists of 12 residues. The V gene's germline CDR1 is SGHTA and CDR2 FQGNSA. Trimming took 5 bases from V and 7 from J, leaving 11 bases between them. Here the CDR3 reads CASSLEGRTQYF. The CDR3 nucleotides read TGTGCCAGCAGCCTGGAGGGGAGGACCCAGTACTTC.

CDR3 nucleotide sequence: TGTGCCAGCAGCGCCACAGGGGACAATGAGCAGTTCTTC. This sequence encodes CASSATGDNEQFF. The chain links TRBV6-1 to TRBJ2-1; 7 nucleotides match TRBD1. The germline CDR1 and CDR2 sequences are MNHNS and SASEGT. V shed 6 bases, J shed 5 bases, and the junction held 4 bases outside the gene matches. There are 13 residues in the CDR3.

This sequence joins TRBV10-3 and TRBJ2-1, with 11 positions matching TRBD1. V lost 6 bases, J lost 7 bases, and 2 bases stayed unmatched. The CDR3 is 13 residues long. The V gene's germline CDR1 is ENHRY and CDR2 SYGVKD. CDR3 in amino acids: CAIRGDRGNEQFF. The DNA for the CDR3 is TGTGCCATCAGGGGGGACAGGGGGAATGAGCAGTTCTTC.

This clonotype was observed a handful of times. The chain uses TRBV15 and TRBJ2-7, with TRBD1 identical over 7 bases. The CDR3 totals 15 residues. V lost 0 bases to trimming and J lost 7 bases; unmatched junction nucleotides: 9. CDR1 is LNHNV and CDR2 is YYDKDF in the germline V gene (reference sequence). The CDR3 DNA sequence: TGTGCCACCAGCAGAGATCCGGGCAGGGGGTCGGAGCAGTACTTC. It encodes CATSRDPGRGSEQYF.

This clonotype was counted between two and nine times. V gene TRBV7-8 combines with J gene TRBJ1-5; D ambiguous. V lost 1 base and J 3 bases, leaving 10 bases between the germline ends. Germline-derived CDR1 and CDR2 are SGHVS and FQNEAQ. CDR3 length: 15 residues. CDR3 nucleotides: TGTGCCAGCAGCTTAGGAATGGGGATCAATCAGCCCCAGCATTTT. It encodes CASSLGMGINQPQHF.